This is a list of T cell receptor beta chains from one sample in a study of control samples from healthy donors and cancer patients. This table comes from immunoSEQ multiplex PCR, and its TCRdb copy is limited to in-frame clones, with some not included. The sample consists of tens of thousands of clones, around 90% of them appearing once. The source material was PBMCs. The receptors come from a woman aged 40 to 55 with head and neck cancer. Each CDR3 is given with its conserved first and last residue. The order of the fields is J gene, D gene, clone size, V gene, CDR3 DNA, CDR3 protein. A D gene is named only where the DNA matches it firmly. Clone size is given for some rows only: seen once, a few or many times, or a class if the clone is expanded.

>TRBJ2-1|TRBD2|NA|TRBV19
TGTGCCAGCCGGCCGGGACTAGCGGTCAATGAGCAGTTCTTC
CASRPGLAVNEQFF
>TRBJ2-4|NA|NA|TRBV7-9
TGTGCCAGCAGCTTAGCGGACGGGGCGGAGAACATTCAGTACTTC
CASSLADGAENIQYF
>TRBJ1-4|TRBD1|NA|TRBV28
TGTGCCAGCAGCGCGGACAGGGCCAGACTGTTTTTT
CASSADRARLFF
>TRBJ1-5|NA|NA|TRBV18
TGTGCCAGCTCACCCGGTCTAGCACAGGGTCGGGAATACGGCAATCAGCCCCAGCATTTT
CASSPGLAQGREYGNQPQHF
>TRBJ1-2|NA|NA|TRBV6-2/TRBV6-3
TGTGCCAGCAGTTACTACGGAGGCGCTTATGGCTACACCTTC
CASSYYGGAYGYTF
>TRBJ1-5|TRBD1|NA|TRBV6-2/TRBV6-3
TGTGCCAGCAGTCCGGACAGGGGCATGGGGGATCAGCCCCAGCATTTT
CASSPDRGMGDQPQHF
>TRBJ2-2|NA|once|TRBV6-5
TGTGCCAGCAGCGAGAGGGGGGGGCGGACCGGGGAGCTGTTTTTT
CASSERGGRTGELFF
>TRBJ2-2|TRBD1|NA|TRBV7-9
TGTGCCAGCAGCTTGTTCGTGGGACAGGGCATGACCGGGGAGCTGTTTTTT
CASSLFVGQGMTGELFF
>TRBJ1-1|NA|NA|TRBV30
TGTGCCTGGGGCCAGGGGTCTAGGGGCACTGAAGCTTTCTTT
CAWGQGSRGTEAFF
>TRBJ1-6|NA|NA|TRBV11-2
TGTGCCAGCAGCTTAGGCTCACCCCTCCACTTT
CASSLGSPLHF